This T cell receptor beta chain was documented in a study of blood T cell repertoires in COVID-19. Study details: COVID-19 samples, acute and convalescent, were from the United States, Italy and Spain. The cDNA or gDNA used as material had been derived from T cells, B-cell-depleted T cells, or PBMCs.

In the original processing: Estimated nucleated cell counts came from reference gene primer amplification. TCRdb keeps only in-frame clones here, not all; method: immunoSEQ multiplex PCR. V and J calls and clone size follow that table, whereas D and trimming were derived from the DNA. The data show 200,000 or so clones, around 85% seen once. Germline lookup yields CDR1 WNHNN and CDR2 SYGVQD (reference sequence). Trimming shortened V by 3 bases and J by 11 bases, and 16 bases separated the two germline ends. There are 13 residues in the CDR3. This clonotype was sampled from a woman in her 70s with acute or convalescent COVID-19. The J gene is TRBJ1-1, the V gene TRBV10-1; D is ambiguous. Specimen: peripheral blood. The CDR3 bases are TGCGCCAGCAGTGACAGGCTTGACAACCAGGCTTTCTTT. It yields the protein CASSDRLDNQAFF.